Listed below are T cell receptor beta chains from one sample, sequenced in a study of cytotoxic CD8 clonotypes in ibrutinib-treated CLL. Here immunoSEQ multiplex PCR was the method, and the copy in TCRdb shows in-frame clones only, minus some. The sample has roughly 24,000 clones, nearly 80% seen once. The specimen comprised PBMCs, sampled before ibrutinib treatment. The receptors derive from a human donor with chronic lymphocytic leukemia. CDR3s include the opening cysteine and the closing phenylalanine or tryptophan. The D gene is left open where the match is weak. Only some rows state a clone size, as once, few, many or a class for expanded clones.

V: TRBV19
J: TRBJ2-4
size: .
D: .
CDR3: CASSIDTFLEPRPKNIQYF
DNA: TGTGCCAGTAGTATAGATACTTTTCTCGAACCCAGGCCCAAAAACATTCAGTACTTC

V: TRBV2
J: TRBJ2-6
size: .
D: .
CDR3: CASSLGLSGANVLTF
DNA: TGTGCCAGCAGCCTAGGACTCTCTGGGGCCAACGTCCTGACTTTC

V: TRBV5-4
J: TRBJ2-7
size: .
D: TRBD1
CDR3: CASSLKSGTGDEQYF
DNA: TGTGCCAGCAGCCTAAAGTCCGGGACAGGGGACGAGCAGTACTTC

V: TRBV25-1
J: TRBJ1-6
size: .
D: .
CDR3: CASSGQVENSPLHF
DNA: TGTGCCAGCAGTGGTCAAGTAGAAAATTCACCCCTCCACTTT

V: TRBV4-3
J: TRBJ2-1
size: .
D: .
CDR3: CASSHGQYNEQFF
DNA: TGCGCCAGCAGCCACGGACAGTACAATGAGCAGTTCTTC

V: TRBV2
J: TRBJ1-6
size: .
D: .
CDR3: CASSDSYLNSPLHF
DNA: TGTGCCAGCAGTGACTCGTACCTTAATTCACCCCTCCACTTT

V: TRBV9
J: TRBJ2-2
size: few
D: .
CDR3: CASSVGTVGAGELFF
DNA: TGTGCCAGCAGCGTAGGGACAGTAGGTGCAGGGGAGCTGTTTTTT

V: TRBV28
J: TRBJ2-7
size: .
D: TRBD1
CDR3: CASSASGQYYEQYF
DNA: TGTGCCAGCAGTGCCTCGGGACAGTACTACGAGCAGTACTTC

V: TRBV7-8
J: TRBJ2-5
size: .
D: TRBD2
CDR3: CASSSPGLGKETQYF
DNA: TGTGCCAGCAGCTCGCCGGGACTAGGAAAGGAGACCCAGTACTTC

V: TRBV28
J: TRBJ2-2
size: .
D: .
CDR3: CASSLPGAGGELFF
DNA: TGTGCCAGCAGTTTACCGGGGGCAGGCGGGGAGCTGTTTTTT

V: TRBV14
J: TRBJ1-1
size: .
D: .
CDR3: CASSQGWNTEAFF
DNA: TGTGCCAGCAGCCAGGGTTGGAACACTGAAGCTTTCTTT

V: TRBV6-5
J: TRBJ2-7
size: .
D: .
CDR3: CASGARGYEQYF
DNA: TGTGCCAGCGGCGCCAGGGGTTACGAGCAGTACTTC

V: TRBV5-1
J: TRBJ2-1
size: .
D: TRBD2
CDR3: CASSLVELAGTNEQFF
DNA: TGCGCCAGCAGCTTGGTTGAGCTAGCGGGAACCAATGAGCAGTTCTTC

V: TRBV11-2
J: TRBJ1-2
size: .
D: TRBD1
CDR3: CASSLDVYRGNGYTF
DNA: TGTGCCAGCAGCTTAGATGTGTACAGGGGGAATGGCTACACCTTC

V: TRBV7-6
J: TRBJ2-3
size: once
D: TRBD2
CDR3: CASSNRLAGVSDTQYF
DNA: TGTGCCAGCAGCAACCGACTAGCGGGAGTGTCAGATACGCAGTATTTT

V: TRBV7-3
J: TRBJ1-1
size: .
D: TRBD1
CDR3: CASSSQGAGTEAFF
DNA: TGTGCCAGCAGCTCTCAGGGGGCAGGTACTGAAGCTTTCTTT

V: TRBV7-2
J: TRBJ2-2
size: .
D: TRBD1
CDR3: CASSFGQGANTGELFF
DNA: TGTGCCAGCAGCTTCGGGCAGGGGGCGAACACCGGGGAGCTGTTTTTT

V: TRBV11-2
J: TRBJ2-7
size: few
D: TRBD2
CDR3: CASRPTSGSYEQYF
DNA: TGTGCCAGCAGGCCTACTAGCGGCTCCTACGAGCAGTACTTC

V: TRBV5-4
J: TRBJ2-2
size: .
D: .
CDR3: CASSQSGFNTGELFF
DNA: TGTGCCAGCAGCCAATCAGGGTTTAACACCGGGGAGCTGTTTTTT

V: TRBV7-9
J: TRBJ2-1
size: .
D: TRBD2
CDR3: CASSLEAGMQFF
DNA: TGTGCCAGCAGCTTAGAAGCGGGAATGCAGTTCTTC

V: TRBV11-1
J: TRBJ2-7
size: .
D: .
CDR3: CASSNPGAWEQYF
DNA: TGTGCCAGCAGCAACCCAGGAGCGTGGGAGCAGTACTTC

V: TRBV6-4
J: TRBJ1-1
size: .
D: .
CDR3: CASSATQGPEAFF
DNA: TGTGCCAGCAGTGCGACACAGGGTCCTGAAGCTTTCTTT

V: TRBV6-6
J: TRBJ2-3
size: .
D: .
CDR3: CASSYEAKTTDTQYF
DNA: TGTGCCAGCAGTTACGAGGCTAAGACGACAGATACGCAGTATTTT

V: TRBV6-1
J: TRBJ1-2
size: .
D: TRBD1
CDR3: CAAQGVYGYTF
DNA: TGTGCCGCCCAGGGGGTCTATGGCTACACCTTC

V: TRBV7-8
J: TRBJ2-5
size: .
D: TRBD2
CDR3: CASAYGLAGGETQYF
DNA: TGTGCCAGCGCCTATGGGCTAGCGGGAGGAGAGACCCAGTACTTC